The next 13 T cell receptor beta chains were all read from a single sample in a study of OX40 agonist ivuxolimab in advanced cancers. The library came from the immunoSEQ multiplex PCR assay. The table comes from immuneACCESS by way of TCRdb, which keeps in-frame sequences with V and J called. Part of the clones is missing from these tables; in studies checked, under half for an unresolved V gene and the rest for unknown reasons. In all, the sample holds approximately 15,000 clones, and about 90% of those were seen once. Roughly two thirds of the sample rests with the top ten. The sample was CD4+ or CD8+ T cells sorted from blood, taken in a trial of the OX40 agonist ivuxolimab. The origin of the receptors is an adult with an advanced solid tumor such as melanoma, head and neck, liver or kidney cancer.

This clone was observed once. In DNA form, the CDR3 reads TGTGCCAGCATGACAGGGTGGGAGCAGTACTTC. As protein: CASMTGWEQYF. This sequence joins TRBV6-5 and TRBJ2-7, with 7 bases that match TRBD1. Germline loops: CDR1 MNHEY, CDR2 SVGAGI. The trim removed 7 bases at V and 7 bases at J, leaving 4 bases unmatched. The CDR3 contains 11 residues.

V gene TRBV7-9 combines with J gene TRBJ1-5, with a tentative D call TRBD1 (5 bases). Trimming shortened V by 3 bases and J by 4 bases, and 10 bases separated the two germline ends. The CDR3 has 14 amino acids. CDR1 and CDR2 from the germline V gene are SEHNR and FQNEAQ (reference sequence). The CDR3 DNA reads as TGTGCCAGCAGCTTGGGGACGAGGAATCAGCCCCAGCATTTT. Translated: CASSLGTRNQPQHF.

This clone was observed a single time. The gene calls are TRBV4-3 and TRBJ1-5, with no clear D. The CDR3 runs 15 residues. V gave up 4 bases and J gave up 3 bases, with 13 bases separating them. The germline gives CDR1 LGHNA, CDR2 YSLEER. The DNA of the CDR3 is TGCGCCAGCAGCCTAGATTTTGCCTCCAATCAGCCCCAGCATTTT. This encodes CASSLDFASNQPQHF.

V and J are TRBV7-3 and TRBJ2-3; maybe TRBD1 (6 bases). The V gene's germline CDR1 is SGHTA and CDR2 FQGTGA. This CDR3 contains 14 residues. Trimming stripped 5 bases from V and 5 bases from J, with 14 bases between. The CDR3 reads CASSPQGLQDTQYF. The CDR3 coding sequence is TGTGCCAGCAGCCCCCAGGGGCTGCAAGATACGCAGTATTTT.

The rearrangement links TRBV4-1 to TRBJ2-5; 7 bases agree with TRBD2. The DNA end lines up better with TRBJ2-7; the J call may be wrong. CDR3 size: 15 residues. The germline V gene has CDR1 MGHRA and CDR2 YSYEKL. The CDR3 is CASSQVMTGGIEQYF. CDR3 DNA sequence: TGCGCCAGCAGCCAAGTTATGACGGGAGGAATCGAGCAGTACTTC.

CDR3 residues: CASSQDYADRNYGYTF. CDR3 nucleotide sequence: TGCGCCAGCAGCCAAGATTACGCCGACAGGAACTATGGCTACACCTTC. This chain joins TRBV4-3 and TRBJ1-2; D is possibly TRBD1 (6 bases). CDR1 and CDR2 (germline): LGHNA, YSLEER. V lost 0 bases and J 2 bases, leaving 13 bases between the germline ends. CDR3 length: 16 residues.

V gene TRBV5-5 combines with J gene TRBJ2-4; D ambiguous. Looked up from germline, CDR1 is SGHKS and CDR2 is YYEKEE (reference sequence). V gave up 4 bases and J gave up 1 base, with 3 bases separating them. CDR3 length: 12 amino acids. CDR3 sequence: CASSGAKNIQYF. CDR3 DNA sequence: TGTGCCAGCAGCGGGGCCAAAAACATTCAGTACTTC.

CDR3: CAYLDRGQWMGTEAFF. The CDR3 DNA is TGTGCCTACCTGGACAGGGGGCAATGGATGGGGACTGAAGCTTTCTTT. This chain connects TRBV5-4 to TRBJ1-1; 11 bases are a match to TRBD1. This CDR3 has 16 residues. Germline CDR1 reads SGHNT; CDR2 reads YYREEE (reference sequence). V gave up 10 bases and J gave up 5 bases; unmatched junction bases: 16.

In this sample, this clone turned up a few times. The chain employs TRBV30 and TRBJ2-2; the D call may be TRBD1 or TRBD2 (5 bases each). Germline lookup yields CDR1 GTSNPN and CDR2 SVGIG (reference sequence). The CDR3 spans 14 residues. V was cut by 4 bases and J by 3 bases, with 12 bases left in between. The CDR3 DNA reads as TGTGCCTGGACAACCGGGGACCACACCGGGGAGCTGTTTTTT. Protein product: CAWTTGDHTGELFF.

The V and J genes are TRBV7-2 and TRBJ1-4; no clear D. The length of the CDR3 is 15 residues. Trimming pared 5 bases from V and 0 bases from J, leaving 10 bases between. Per germline, CDR1 SGHTA and CDR2 FQGNSA. The CDR3 spells CASSPYDATNEKLFF. In DNA, the CDR3 is TGTGCCAGCAGCCCGTATGATGCAACTAATGAAAAACTGTTTTTT.

The chain couples TRBV4-1 to TRBJ2-6, with 9 bases that match TRBD2. Germline V CDR1 and CDR2: MGHRA, YSYEKL. The CDR3 spans 18 residues. Losses at the gene ends were 4 bases for V and 3 bases for J; bases not matched to a gene: 10. The CDR3 nucleotides read TGCGCCAGCAGCCCCCGGGATAGCGGGAGAGTTGGGGCCAACGTCCTGACTTTC. Translated: CASSPRDSGRVGANVLTF.

This clone appeared a few times. At one end the junction does not follow the germline gene, possibly because of a read error. The chain's CDR3 is CASSVGNAEAFF. The DNA of the CDR3 is TGTGCCAGCAGCGTTGGGAACGCTGAAGCTTTCTTT. The V gene is TRBV9, the J gene TRBJ1-1; no clear D gene. This CDR3 spans 12 amino acids. Germline CDR1 reads SGDLS; CDR2 reads YYNGEE.

V gene TRBV29-1 combines with J gene TRBJ2-1; TRBD1 aligns across 7 bases. V dropped 6 bases and J dropped 12; count of bases not matched to a gene: 8. CDR3 length: 11 residues. CDR1 and CDR2 (germline): SQVTM, ANQGSEA. CDR3 sequence (DNA): TGCAGCGTGCGACAGGGATTACTGCAGTTCTTC. The encoded protein is CSVRQGLLQFF.